This T cell receptor (beta chain) came from a study of somatic mutations in cytotoxic T cells in rheumatoid arthritis. As handled by the study authors: Matching between patient CD8+ clones larger than 1% and published virus-specific TCRB sequences was rare. Clones were sequenced by immunoSEQ multiplex PCR, and TCRdb holds only the in-frame ones, with some missing. For V, J and clone size, that table is used; D and trimming come from the DNA. This sample has roughly 20,000 clones, with more than 70% found just once. This clone is a singleton in its sample. The CDR3 has 15 amino acids. CDR1 is MNHNS, CDR2 SASEGT, per germline. Deletions cut 5 bases from V and 1 base from J, with 14 bases between.

Source material: CD8+ T cells sorted from blood. The TCR comes from an adult with rheumatoid arthritis. The rearrangement links TRBV6-1 to TRBJ1-1; possible D gene TRBD1, 6 bases. CDR3 sequence: CASSSEPGQNTEAFF. In DNA form, the CDR3 reads TGTGCCAGCAGTTCTGAACCGGGACAGAACACTGAAGCTTTCTTT.